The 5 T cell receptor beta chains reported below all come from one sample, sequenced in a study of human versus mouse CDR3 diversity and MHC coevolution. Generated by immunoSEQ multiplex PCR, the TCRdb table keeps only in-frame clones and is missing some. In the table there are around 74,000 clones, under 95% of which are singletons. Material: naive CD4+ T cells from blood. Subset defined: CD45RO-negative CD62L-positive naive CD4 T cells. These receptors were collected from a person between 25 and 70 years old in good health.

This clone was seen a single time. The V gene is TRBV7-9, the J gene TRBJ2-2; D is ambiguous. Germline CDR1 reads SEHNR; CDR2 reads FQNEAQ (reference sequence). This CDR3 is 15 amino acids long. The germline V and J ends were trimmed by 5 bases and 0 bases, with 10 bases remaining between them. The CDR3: CASSRLASNTGELFF. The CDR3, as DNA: TGTGCCAGCAGCCGATTGGCTTCGAACACCGGGGAGCTGTTTTTT.

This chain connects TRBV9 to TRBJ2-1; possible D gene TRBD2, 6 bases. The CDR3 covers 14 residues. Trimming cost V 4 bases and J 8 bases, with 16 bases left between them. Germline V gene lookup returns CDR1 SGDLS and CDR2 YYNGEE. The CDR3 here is CASSPSPSAYEQFF. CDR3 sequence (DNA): TGTGCCAGCAGCCCCTCTCCTAGCGCCTATGAGCAGTTCTTC.

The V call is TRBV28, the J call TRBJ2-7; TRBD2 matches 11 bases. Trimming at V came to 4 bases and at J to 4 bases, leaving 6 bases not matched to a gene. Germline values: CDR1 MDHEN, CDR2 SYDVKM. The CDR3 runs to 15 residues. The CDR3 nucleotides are TGTGCCAGCAGTTCTATACTAGCGGGAGTATACGAGCAGTACTTC. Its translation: CASSSILAGVYEQYF.

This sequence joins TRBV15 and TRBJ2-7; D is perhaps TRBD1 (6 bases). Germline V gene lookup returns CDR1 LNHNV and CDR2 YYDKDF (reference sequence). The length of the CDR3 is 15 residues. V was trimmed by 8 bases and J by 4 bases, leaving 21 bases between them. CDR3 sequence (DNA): TGTGCCACCTCGGTGAACAGGGTCGATACATACGAGCAGTACTTC. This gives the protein CATSVNRVDTYEQYF.

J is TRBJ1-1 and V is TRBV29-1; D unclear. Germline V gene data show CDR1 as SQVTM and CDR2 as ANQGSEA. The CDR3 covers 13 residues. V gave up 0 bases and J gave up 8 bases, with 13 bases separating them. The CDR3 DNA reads TGCAGCGTTGAAGATACCCCCGGGTCGGAAGCTTTCTTT. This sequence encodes CSVEDTPGSEAFF.